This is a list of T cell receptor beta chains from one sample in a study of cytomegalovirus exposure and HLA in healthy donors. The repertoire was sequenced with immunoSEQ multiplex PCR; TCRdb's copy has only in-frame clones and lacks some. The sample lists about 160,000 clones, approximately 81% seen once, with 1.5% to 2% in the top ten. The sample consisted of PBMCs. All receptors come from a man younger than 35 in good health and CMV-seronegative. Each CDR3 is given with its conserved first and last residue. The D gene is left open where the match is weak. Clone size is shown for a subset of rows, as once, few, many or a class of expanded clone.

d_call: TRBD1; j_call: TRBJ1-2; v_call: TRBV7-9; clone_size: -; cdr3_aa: CSSSLAFSGGGRRGYTF; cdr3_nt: TGTTCCAGCAGCTTAGCCTTCTCGGGAGGGGGCCGGCGTGGCTACACCTTC
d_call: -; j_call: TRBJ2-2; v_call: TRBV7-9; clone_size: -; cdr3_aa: CASSLPTNTGELFF; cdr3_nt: TGTGCCAGCAGCCTACCTACTAACACCGGGGAGCTGTTTTTT
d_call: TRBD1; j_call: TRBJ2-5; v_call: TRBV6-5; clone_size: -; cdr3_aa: CASKGQGLETQYF; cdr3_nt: TGTGCCAGCAAAGGACAGGGGTTAGAGACCCAGTACTTC
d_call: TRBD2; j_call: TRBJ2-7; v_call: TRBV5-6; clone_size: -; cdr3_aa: CASSLDPREDEQYF; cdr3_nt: TGTGCCAGCAGCTTGGACCCGCGGGAGGACGAGCAGTACTTC
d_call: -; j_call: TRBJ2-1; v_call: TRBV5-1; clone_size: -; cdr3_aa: CASSSAGQMGYNEQFF; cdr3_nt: TGCGCCAGCAGCTCCGCGGGACAGATGGGCTACAATGAGCAGTTCTTC
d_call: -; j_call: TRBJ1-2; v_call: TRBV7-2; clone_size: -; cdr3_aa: CASSFRGPDYGYTF; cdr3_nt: TGTGCCAGCAGCTTCAGGGGTCCAGACTATGGCTACACCTTC
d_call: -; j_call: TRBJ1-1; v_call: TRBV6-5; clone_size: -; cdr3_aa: CASSSPRLRGTEAFF; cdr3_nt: TGTGCCAGCAGTTCTCCCAGGCTGCGGGGCACTGAAGCTTTCTTT
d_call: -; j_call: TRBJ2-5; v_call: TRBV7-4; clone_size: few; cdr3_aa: CASSFLQVGETQYF; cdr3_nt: TGTGCCAGCAGCTTCTTACAGGTAGGGGAGACCCAGTACTTC
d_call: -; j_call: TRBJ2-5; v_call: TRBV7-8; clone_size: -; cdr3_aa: CASSLYQGLRETQYF; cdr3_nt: TGTGCCAGCAGCTTATATCAGGGGCTGAGGGAGACCCAGTACTTC
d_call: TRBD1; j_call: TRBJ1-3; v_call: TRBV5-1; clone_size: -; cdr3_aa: CASSSPSQGGGNTIYF; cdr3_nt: TGCGCCAGCAGCTCCCCATCCCAGGGGGGCGGAAACACCATATATTTT
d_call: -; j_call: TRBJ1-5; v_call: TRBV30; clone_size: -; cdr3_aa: CAWSGSSNQPQHF; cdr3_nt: TGTGCCTGGTCCGGTTCAAGCAATCAGCCCCAGCATTTT
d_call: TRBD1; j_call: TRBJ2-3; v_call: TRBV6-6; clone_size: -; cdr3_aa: CASTLRGRTDTQYF; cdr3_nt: TGTGCCAGCACCCTCAGGGGGCGGACAGATACGCAGTATTTT
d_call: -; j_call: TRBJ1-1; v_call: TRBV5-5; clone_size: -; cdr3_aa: CASSPGLSNTEAFF; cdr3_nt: TGTGCCAGCAGCCCGGGACTGAGTAACACTGAAGCTTTCTTT
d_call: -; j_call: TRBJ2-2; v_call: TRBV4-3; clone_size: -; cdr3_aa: CASSQEAPGELFF; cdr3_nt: TGCGCCAGCAGCCAAGAGGCTCCCGGGGAGCTGTTTTTT
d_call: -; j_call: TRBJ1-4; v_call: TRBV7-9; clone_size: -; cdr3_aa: CASSYRTEEKLFF; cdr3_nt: TGTGCCAGCAGCTATAGGACAGAGGAAAAACTGTTTTTT
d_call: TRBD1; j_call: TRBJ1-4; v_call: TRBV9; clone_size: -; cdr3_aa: CASSVVAQGDEKLFF; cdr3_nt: TGTGCCAGCAGCGTAGTTGCACAGGGGGACGAAAAACTGTTTTTT
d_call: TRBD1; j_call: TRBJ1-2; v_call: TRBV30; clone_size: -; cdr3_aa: CAWSSGQGAHGYTF; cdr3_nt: TGTGCCTGGAGTTCGGGACAGGGGGCGCATGGCTACACCTTC
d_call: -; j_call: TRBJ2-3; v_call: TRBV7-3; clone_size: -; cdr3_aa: CASSLGPGGTDTQYF; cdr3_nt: TGTGCCAGCAGCTTAGGGCCAGGGGGCACAGATACGCAGTATTTT
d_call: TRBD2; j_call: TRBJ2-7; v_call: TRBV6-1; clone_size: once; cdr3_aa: CASSEGGGIGSYEQYF; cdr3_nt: TGTGCCAGCAGTGAAGGGGGGGGGATTGGCTCCTACGAGCAGTACTTC
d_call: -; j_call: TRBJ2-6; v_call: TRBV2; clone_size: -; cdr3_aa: CASSDESNVLTF; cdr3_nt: TGTGCCAGCAGTGATGAGTCCAACGTCCTGACTTTC
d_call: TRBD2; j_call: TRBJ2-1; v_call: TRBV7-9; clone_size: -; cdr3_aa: CASRAGGASYNEQFF; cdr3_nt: TGTGCCAGCCGAGCGGGAGGGGCCTCCTACAATGAGCAGTTCTTC
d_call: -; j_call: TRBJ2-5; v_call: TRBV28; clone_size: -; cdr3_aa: CASSYGGSTQETQYF; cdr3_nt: TGTGCCAGCAGTTATGGAGGTTCAACCCAAGAGACCCAGTACTTC
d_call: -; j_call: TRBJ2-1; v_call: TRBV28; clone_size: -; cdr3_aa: CASSGVGEAHNEQFF; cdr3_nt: TGTGCCAGCAGTGGAGTGGGAGAGGCCCACAATGAGCAGTTCTTC
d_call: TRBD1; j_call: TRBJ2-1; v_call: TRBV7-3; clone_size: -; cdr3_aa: CASSLIPLGTGLNEQFF; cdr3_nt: TGTGCCAGCAGCTTAATCCCCTTAGGGACAGGGCTGAATGAGCAGTTCTTC
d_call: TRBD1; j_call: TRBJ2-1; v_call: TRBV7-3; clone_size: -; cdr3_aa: CASSLGTGGFWEQFF; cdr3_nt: TGTGCCAGCAGCCTAGGGACAGGGGGCTTTTGGGAGCAGTTCTTC
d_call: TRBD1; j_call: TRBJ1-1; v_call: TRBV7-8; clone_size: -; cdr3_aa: CASSFRTGAYTEAFF; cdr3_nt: TGTGCCAGCAGCTTCCGGACAGGGGCTTACACTGAAGCTTTCTTT
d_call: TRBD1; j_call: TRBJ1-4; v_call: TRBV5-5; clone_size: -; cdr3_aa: CASSLDRESEKLFF; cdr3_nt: TGTGCCAGCAGCCTGGACAGGGAGAGTGAAAAACTGTTTTTT
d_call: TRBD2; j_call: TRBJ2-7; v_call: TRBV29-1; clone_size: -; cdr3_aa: CSVEDPSPGRESYEQYF; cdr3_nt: TGCAGCGTTGAAGACCCCTCCCCAGGGCGGGAGAGCTACGAGCAGTACTTC
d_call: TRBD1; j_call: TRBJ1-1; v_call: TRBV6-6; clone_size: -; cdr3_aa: CASSQQGPNTEAFF; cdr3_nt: TGTGCCAGCAGCCAACAGGGGCCGAACACTGAAGCTTTCTTT
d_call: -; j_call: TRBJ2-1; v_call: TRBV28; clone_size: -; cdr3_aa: CASSRDSNYNEQFF; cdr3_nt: TGTGCCAGCAGCCGGGACTCGAATTACAATGAGCAGTTCTTC
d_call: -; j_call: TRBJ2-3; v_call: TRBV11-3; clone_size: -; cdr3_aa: CASSLGTVDTQYF; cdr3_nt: TGTGCCAGCAGCTTAGGGACAGTTGATACGCAGTATTTT
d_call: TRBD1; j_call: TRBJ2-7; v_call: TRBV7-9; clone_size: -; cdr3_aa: CASSYPPGQGYEQYF; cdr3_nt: TGTGCCAGCAGCTACCCACCGGGACAGGGCTACGAGCAGTACTTC
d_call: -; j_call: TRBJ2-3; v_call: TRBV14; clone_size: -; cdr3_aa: CASSLAMTDTQYF; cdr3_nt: TGTGCCAGCAGCCTGGCCATGACAGATACGCAGTATTTT
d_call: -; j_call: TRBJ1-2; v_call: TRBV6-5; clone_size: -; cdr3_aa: CASSETTETGYTF; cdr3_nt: TGTGCCAGCAGTGAAACGACAGAAACGGGCTACACCTTC
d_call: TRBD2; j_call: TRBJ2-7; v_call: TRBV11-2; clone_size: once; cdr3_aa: CASSSGTSGVVSYEQYF; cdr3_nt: TGTGCCAGCAGCTCAGGGACTAGCGGGGTGGTTTCCTACGAGCAGTACTTC
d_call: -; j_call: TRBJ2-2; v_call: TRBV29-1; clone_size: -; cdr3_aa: CSVYGTANTGELFF; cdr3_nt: TGCAGCGTTTACGGGACTGCGAACACCGGGGAGCTGTTTTTT